Listed below are T cell receptor beta chains from one sample, sequenced in a study of T cell repertoires in ileal Crohn's disease. Sequenced by immunoSEQ multiplex PCR; TCRdb stores in-frame clones only, minus some. The sample includes 17,000 or so clones, 70% to 80% of them seen just once. The sample taken for sequencing was ileal tissue. These receptors were obtained from an adult with Crohn's disease. CDR3s leave out the opening cysteine and the closing phenylalanine or tryptophan. The size entry is marked missing in some rows and otherwise reads once, few, many or a size class.

clone size	J gene	V gene	CDR3 protein
.	TRBJ1-4	TRBV7-9	ASSPETGRPATNEKLF
.	TRBJ2-3	TRBV2	ASSAEGTQY
.	TRBJ2-5	TRBV5-5	ASSRGQGGQETQY
.	TRBJ1-5	TRBV27	ASSLSKPGQHPYSNQPQH
.	TRBJ2-2	TRBV7-9	ASSLGDRNTGELF
once	TRBJ1-4	TRBV12-2	ASRPTGVTNEKLF
.	TRBJ1-1	TRBV28	ASTLQPGQKNTEAF
once	TRBJ2-3	TRBV28	ASSFGAGGGDTQY
.	TRBJ2-3	TRBV6-4	ASSRSGWDTQY
.	TRBJ2-1	TRBV19	ASSMLPGLAGGTNEQF
.	TRBJ2-7	TRBV6-1	ASSRRNEQY
.	TRBJ2-5	TRBV5-1	ASSLGTSGRPEWMSQY
.	TRBJ2-3	TRBV7-2	ASSLQGGSTDTQY
.	TRBJ2-7	TRBV21-1	ASSKVWTATDYEQY
.	TRBJ2-3	TRBV5-6	ASSPGLLPREDTQY
.	TRBJ2-5	TRBV7-9	ASSPPGAQY
.	TRBJ2-1	TRBV7-2	ASSPRGVGYEQF
medium-sized	TRBJ1-5	TRBV4-1	ASSQAEQGTSNQPQH
large	TRBJ1-4	TRBV2	ASSETGGIDEKLF
.	TRBJ2-5	TRBV9	ASSVGAGRDETQY
.	TRBJ2-1	TRBV9	ASSVEQGLGNEQF
.	TRBJ1-5	TRBV28	ASLSGSLNQPQH
.	TRBJ1-1	TRBV18	ASSPFGQGAAEAF
.	TRBJ1-3	TRBV6-5	ASLPLNGNTIY
.	TRBJ1-5	TRBV5-6	ASSSWDRDNQPQH
few	TRBJ2-7	TRBV6-1	ASSLPGTGTYEQY
few	TRBJ2-1	TRBV5-1	ASSLAGGNEQF
.	TRBJ2-1	TRBV6-5	ASSYSRSDGEQF
once	TRBJ2-1	TRBV5-6	ASSLASYNEQF
few	TRBJ1-6	TRBV7-9	ASSFDRDNSPLH
.	TRBJ2-3	TRBV12-5	ASGLQGGADTQY